This T cell receptor (beta chain) is drawn from a study of T cell responses to AZD1222 COVID-19 vaccine (dated by TCRdb to about 2021). Looking at the study overall: TCR sequencing was performed for 230 to 250 trial participants, of whom around 200 were given two doses of AZD1222 and around 25 were given two doses of MenACWY control vaccine. Trial participants were enrolled into age subgroups of 18-55, 56-69 and 70-plus years, which contained approximately 150, 30 and 60 TCR-sequenced participants, respectively.

Reading the label with the study, this specimen's time point is: about 28 days (+/-7) after the second vaccine dose. AZD1222 recipients with second doses at about 4 weeks or about 12 weeks were pooled, because spike-specific TCR depth and breadth did not differ between schedules. Samples from vaccinated people were obtained from the UK trials COV001 and COV002, which included a single-blind randomized controlled phase 2/3 trial of AZD1222 (ChAdOx1 nCoV-19) in healthy adults. For TCRbeta chain sequencing, PBMC samples from trial participants were taken at day 0 and at day 28 after the second dose. Overall study results and their limits: Because no samples from the day 14 peak response were available, repertoires could be characterized only after the peak T cell response. The whole spike protein was spanned by vaccine-associated CD4 TCRs, and dominant responses were seen in regions 160-218 and 743-854. Participants were mostly white British, with more females than males. The authors suggested clonal diversity may have been underestimated. The 56-69-year group was small, and its depth increase did not reach significance, likely because of low power. Only five to seven AZD1222 recipients were SARS-CoV-2 seropositive at baseline, limiting conclusions about previously exposed vaccinees. Epitopes outside the regions mutated in the B.1.351 and B.1.1.7 variants were reportedly recognized by nearly half of the unique spike-specific TCRs. After two AZD1222 doses, spike-specific TCR breadth and depth were significantly higher than at day 0 and than in MenACWY recipients.

In regard to this clone: Which antigen it targets is not known. The input lacks base qualities; no much larger clone sits a single base away. The sample holds other DNA sequences that translate to the same CDR3.

Including cysteine and phenylalanine, the CDR3 has 16 amino acids. Only CDR3 DNA remains: 48 bases, in frame from the first base. The CDR1 and CDR2 encoded by the germline V gene (reference sequence) are LNHNV and YYDKDF. V is cut by 0 bases and J by 0 bases, and the space between the germline ends is 8 bases. The CDR3 regions of human TCRbeta chains were analyzed by immunosequencing. Per the source publication's procedure: Repertoire TCRs were matched against a reference library of SARS-CoV-2-specific TCRs generated with the MIRA antigen-specificity platform. Breadth meant the fraction of unique TCRs that were SARS-CoV-2-associated, whereas depth meant the fraction of total T cells that were SARS-CoV-2-associated. Using the MIRA data, every spike-specific TCR was mapped to the spike region that the TCR reacted to and assigned to either a CD4 or a CD8 class. Log10-transformed breadth and depth values were compared by one-way ANOVA with Sidak's multiple comparisons tests. TCRdb mirrors the immuneACCESS table, restricted to in-frame sequences. Some clones are absent from its copies; in checked studies, under half trace to an unresolved V gene, and the reason for the others is unknown. That table supplies the V and J calls and clone size; D and trimming were determined from the DNA. The sample table records 95,000 to 120,000 clones; approximately 89% of these occur just once. The top ten clones comprise about 6.8% of the sample.

The sequence came from an adult who received the AZD1222 COVID-19 vaccine. The sample here was peripheral blood, taken 28 days after the second AZD1222 dose. This chain is built from TRBV15 and TRBJ1-4; perhaps TRBD1 is the D gene, with 5 bases matching. The nucleotide sequence reads TGTGCCACCAGCAGAGATCAGGGTGCAACTAATGAAAAACTGTTTTTT. Its product reads: CATSRDQGATNEKLFF.